Listed here are 11 T cell receptor beta chains from one sample, sequenced in a study of prognosis after radiotherapy for stage I lung cancer. Multiplex PCR, run in two rounds, amplified TCR beta CDR3 from genomic DNA. The authors ran first-round PCR with primers specific to each TRBV and TRBJ gene. TCRdb redid the calling of the multiplex PCR reads with MiXCR, one entry per CDR3 protein. The sample includes tens of thousands of distinct CDR3 sequences, around 48% of them seen just once. The specimen comprised PBMCs, sampled before or after stereotactic body radiation therapy (not recorded which). The receptors derive from a donor aged 50 or older with non-small cell lung cancer.

There are many counts of this clonotype. The CDR3: CASSLLASGRSYNEQFF. The CDR3 DNA reads as TGCGCCAGCAGCTTGTTGGCTAGCGGGAGGTCCTACAATGAGCAGTTCTTC. V is TRBV5-1 and J is TRBJ2-1; TRBD2 aligns across 11 bases. Looked up from germline, CDR1 is SGHRS and CDR2 is YFSETQ. The CDR3 covers 17 residues. V gave up 1 base and J gave up 1 base; unmatched junction bases: 4.

In the case of this clonotype: An end of the junction differs from the germline gene, which may be a read error. The chain employs TRBV28 and TRBJ2-1; 8 bases match TRBD2. This CDR3 contains 15 residues. CDR1 MDHEN and CDR2 SYDVKM come from the germline V gene. The CDR3 region has the DNA TGTGCCAGCAGTTGGGGAATAGCGGGGATCAATGAGAAGTTCTTC. As protein: CASSWGIAGINEKFF.

The CDR3 coding sequence is TGCGCCAGCAGCTTTGGGCAAGGCGGGGATCTCTATGGCTACACCTTC. Translating it yields CASSFGQGGDLYGYTF. This sequence joins TRBV5-1 and TRBJ1-2; D is uncertain. V shed 2 bases and J shed 4 bases, with 18 bases lying between them. The germline CDR1 and CDR2 sequences are SGHRS and YFSETQ. The CDR3 has 16 amino acids.

The gene calls are TRBV4-2 and TRBJ2-2; D is undetermined. CDR3 size: 16 residues. Trimming removed 0 bases from V and 6 bases from J, with 14 bases in between. Germline V gene data show CDR1 as LGHNA and CDR2 as YNFKEQ. The CDR3 spells CASSQEQCSWAGELFF. CDR3 DNA: TGTGCCAGCAGCCAAGAGCAGTGTTCTTGGGCCGGGGAGCTGTTTTTT.

V gene TRBV28 combines with J gene TRBJ1-6; D possibly corresponds to TRBD1 (5 bases). V gave up 6 bases and J gave up 10 bases, with 22 bases separating them. The germline V gene has CDR1 MDHEN and CDR2 SYDVKM. CDR3 length: 16 amino acids. Here the CDR3 DNA reads TGTGCCAGCAGCCAAGCCGGGACTACTTTGGGATCACCCCTCCACTTT. As protein: CASSQAGTTLGSPLHF.

The table lists this clonotype with many counts. This chain connects TRBV29-1 to TRBJ1-1, with D hard to call. V lost 4 bases, J lost 6 bases, and 12 bases lay in between. The CDR3 is 12 residues long. The V gene's germline CDR1 is SQVTM and CDR2 ANQGSEA. This CDR3 reads CSVAGPGPEAFF. Written as DNA, the CDR3 is TGCAGCGTTGCCGGGCCGGGTCCTGAAGCTTTCTTT.

In the case of this clonotype: One base separates it from a far larger clone, so it is likely a read error. The chain joins TRBV6-2 or TRBV6-3 to TRBJ1-5, with a tentative D call TRBD1 (6 bases). Germline V CDR1 and CDR2: MNHEY, SVGEGT. V was pared by 7 bases and J by 3 bases, with 13 bases between. The CDR3 is made up of 14 amino acids. The CDR3 is CASILGTNNQPQHF. DNA for the CDR3: TGTGCCAGCATCCTCGGGACAAACAATCAGCCCCAGCATTTT.

This clonotype was seen more than once but under ten times. It may be a read error: a sequence one base away is much more abundant. This is likely a read error, given that the CDR3 carries no conserved phenylalanine or tryptophan at its end. The V and J genes are TRBV28 and TRBJ2-5; tentatively, D is TRBD2 (6 bases). With 5 bases removed from V and 2 bases from J, the gap between germline ends came to 18 bases. The CDR3 has 16 amino acids. CDR1 and CDR2 (germline): MDHEN, SYDVKM. CDR3 sequence: CASSPNGDSNQETQYL. CDR3 DNA sequence: TGTGCCAGCAGTCCCAACGGGGACTCCAATCAAGAGACCCAGTACCTC.

This clonotype was detected many times. The V gene is TRBV18, the J gene TRBJ1-1; TRBD1 matches 7 bases. Germline CDR1 reads KGHSH; CDR2 reads LQKENI. This CDR3 has 14 amino acids. Trimming at V came to 5 bases and at J to 5 bases, leaving 8 bases not matched to a gene. Written as DNA, the CDR3 is TGTGCCAGCTCAGTTTCGACAGGGAATACTGAAGCTTTCTTT. Translated, it gives CASSVSTGNTEAFF.

Regarding this clonotype: A clone one base away is much larger, so this may be a read error. The genes are TRBV28 and TRBJ2-7; 8 nucleotides agree with TRBD1. CDR3 length: 14 amino acids. Germline CDR1 MDHEN, CDR2 SYDVKM. DNA of the CDR3: TGTGCCGGCAGTGCCGGGACAGGCTCCTACGATCAGTACTTC. Translating gives CAGSAGTGSYDQYF.

This clonotype was seen many times. The J gene is TRBJ2-5, the V gene TRBV29-1, with D possibly TRBD1 on 6 matching bases. V was shortened by 7 bases and J by 1 base, with 13 bases between the two germline ends. Germline values: CDR1 SQVTM, CDR2 ANQGSEA. CDR3 length equals 13 residues. DNA of the CDR3: TGCAGCGCGGGGCAGGGGACCCAAGAGACCCAGTACTTC. It codes for CSAGQGTQETQYF. Full variable domain (remainder filled in from reference TRBV29-1 and TRBJ2-5): SAVISQKPSRDICQRGTSLTIQCQVDSQVTMMFWYRQQPGQSLTLIATANQGSEATYESGFVIDKFPISRPNLTFSTLTVSNMSPEDSSIYLCSAGQGTQETQYFGPGTRLLVL.